The entry that follows covers one T cell receptor (beta chain) sequence. No cognate antigen has been identified for it. Within one base of it there is no much larger clone, and no base qualities were kept. Trimmed from V: 6 bases; trimmed from J: 0 bases; junction bases lacking a gene match: 3. Sequences SNHLY (CDR1) and FYNNEI (CDR2) are obtained from the germline V gene. From its cysteine to its phenylalanine, the CDR3 spans 14 amino acids. The read is trimmed to its CDR3 DNA, 42 bases read in frame from base 1. This record comes from a study of cytomegalovirus exposure and HLA in healthy donors (dated by TCRdb to about 2017). Study-wide context: In an earlier analysis of approximately 640 of the donors, 276 Gb of sequence data and 117 million unique TCR beta sequences from some 170 million T cells were reported. In the later analysis, no new phenotypic data were used to find candidate immune exposures; instead, reliance was placed on TCR beta sequences and their occurrence across donors. Typing coverage varied by locus: about 629-640 donors for A, B, C, DRB1 and DQB1; about 520 for DQA1; over 600 for DPA1; fewer than 480 for DPB1. Both class I and class II loci were covered by HLA typing, at four-digit resolution. The study used immunosequencing to profile the T cell repertoires of some 600 subjects and linked those repertoires to cytomegalovirus serostatus. All discovery cohort repertoires had been generated on a single sequencing platform. Among the roughly 400 genotyped donors, approximately 77% belonged to the genetic ancestry cluster associated with self-reported Caucasian donors. An early release that covered about 600 HLA-typed donors contained approximately 300 gigabases of sequencing data and 70 million to 100 million unique TCR sequences. Donor age, sex, ethnicity and CMV serostatus were compiled alongside the repertoire data. High-throughput TCR immunosequencing, statistical association of individual TCRs with disease status, and machine learning were combined to predict cytomegalovirus infection status. A few DR-DQ haplotypes were treated as single units for association and clustering because of strong linkage in the cohort. The aim of the study was to test whether cataloging public T cell receptors could identify signatures of past pathogen exposure. In a later analysis, previously published TCR beta repertoires from about 640 donors were re-analyzed and high-resolution HLA genotyping was added so that TCR occurrence patterns could be studied. Along with the roughly 700-subject first cohort, a separate validation cohort of some 130 different subjects was used. In a later genetic analysis, genome-wide SNP genotypes for about 55% of the roughly 700 donors were used, and that subset was treated as a discovery cohort. On average, roughly 250,000 unique TCR beta nucleotide sequences were sequenced per donor among some 420 genotyped donors of the cohort, with 15% to 20% of those sequences being non-productive. An earlier analysis of 587 of the donors used high-throughput TCR beta sequencing to judge whether each TCR beta V gene segment behaved as functional or pseudogenic.

The library relied on the immunoSEQ multiplex PCR assay. A mixture of 60 forward primers for TCR Vbeta segments and 13 reverse primers for TCR Jbeta segments was used in the multiplex PCR. The CDR3 region of rearranged TCR beta genes was amplified from genomic DNA by a multiplex PCR assay. Amplified TCR beta libraries were sequenced as 87-base-pair reads on the Illumina HiSeq System. In the paper's pipeline: A later analysis tallied tens of millions of unique TCR beta chains across the 600 to 700 repertoires, and some 10 million of those chains were shared by two or more donors. To remove PCR and sequencing errors, raw reads were error-corrected and collapsed into unique sequences using a nearest-neighbor algorithm that merged closely related sequences. V, D and J gene segments were assigned by aligning CDR3 sequences to IMGT reference sequences. For a sequence to be retained, at least a six-nucleotide match to both a V gene segment and a J gene segment was required. Rearrangements were called productive when the CDR3 lacked stop codons and stayed in frame with V and J; all others were non-productive. CDR3 was defined by IMGT convention, running from the second conserved V-encoded cysteine to the conserved J-encoded phenylalanine. The earlier analysis of 587 of the donors excluded any sequence lacking an unambiguous match to a single V gene segment. An earlier analysis of 587 of the donors classified V segments as functional when productive rearrangements were above 56.7% and as segregating when the standard deviation between donors was above 5%. A statistical classification framework was built for diagnosing cytomegalovirus status from the catalog of TCR beta chain sequences. V and J gene assignment, in a later analysis, came from comparing TCR nucleotide sequences with IMGT/GENE-DB human TR gene sequences. Using the TCRdist pipeline, a later analysis assigned CDR3 sequences along with most-parsimonious VDJ recombination scenarios. A later analysis defined each TCR beta chain by its CDR3 amino acid sequence plus V-gene family, and excluded reads lacking a unique V-gene family. A later analysis removed 592 highly shared, low-generation-probability nucleotide sequences to deal with suspected cross-contamination and a sequencing artifact. For each public chain, a later analysis derived a clonal expansion index from normalized ranks of inferred template counts within each repertoire. In a later analysis, generation probabilities were computed with a VDJ recombination model fitted to out-of-frame rearrangements, and the resulting probabilities were checked against IGoR. A later analysis scored TCR-TCR, TCR-HLA and TCR-CMV co-occurrence with hypergeometric tests, applying a repertoire-size bias correction to TCR pairs. In a later analysis, false discovery rates were estimated by permuting HLA or CMV assignments 20 times. In a later analysis, co-occurring TCRs were grouped using DBSCAN, and TCRdist sequence similarity was added for clustering within HLA-allele-positive subsets. Repertoires with fewer than 30,000 or more than 120,000 public chains, plus five repertoires with anomalous nucleotide sharing, were excluded from co-occurrence clustering. TCRdb re-hosts the immuneACCESS table, in-frame sequences only. Its copies lack some clones; in the studies checked, an unresolved V gene accounts for under half of them, and the cause for the rest is not known. The V and J calls and clone size come from that table; D and trimming were worked out from the DNA. This sample is represented by about 130,000 clones; 83% of them were singletons. Together, the top ten hold 1% to 1.5% of the sample.

Beyond this particular receptor, the publication reports: Over 15 rarely observed V segments, including chromosome 9 orphons, were excluded from the earlier analysis of about 610 of the donors because counts were too low. Linkage disequilibrium might explain the correlated functional status among segregating V segments, but an unknown experimental factor could not be excluded. Because HLA typing was missing for some donors at each locus, association tests included only the typed subset. In a later analysis, HLA-associated TCR beta chains were found to be more clonally expanded and to have lower generation probabilities than equally common non-associated chains. The classifier was reported to diagnose cytomegalovirus status with high specificity and sensitivity in both the original and validation cohorts. The study listed 164 TCR beta chains as associated with cytomegalovirus. Three of the identified cytomegalovirus-associated TCR beta chains were confirmed in vitro to be specific for cytomegalovirus antigens. A group of highly shared sequence variants was considered likely to be a technical artifact of the sequencing pipeline. Strong co-occurrence of HLA alleles, especially DR and DQ, made assigning TCR associations to individual alleles difficult. According to the authors, the approach could potentially be generalized to other disease states and immunological phenotypes. Because the 87-base-pair reads could not distinguish some IMGT-functional V segments, including TRBV6-2 and TRBV6-3, those segments were excluded. A further reported finding was that TCR beta sequences accurately predicted the HLA-A and HLA-B alleles for most subjects in the first cohort. Roughly uniform sequencing depth across donors was assumed in presence/absence analyses, although this assumption may not hold. A later analysis found that TCR association rates varied across HLA loci, with DRB1 alleles showing the most associated TCRs and HLA-C alleles the fewest. Several of the top co-occurrence clusters appeared to be linked to parvovirus B19, influenza, CMV and Epstein-Barr virus, according to a later analysis. In a later genetic analysis, fewer N-insertions in productive TCRs were reported among donors in an Asian-associated ancestry cluster than the 666-donor mean. For the cohort, immune exposure information was limited to CMV serostatus. V-gene and J-gene trimming of TCR beta chains was associated with a missense DCLRE1C variant in a later genetic analysis, and the association was replicated in an independent cohort. In a later analysis, most CMV-associated TCR beta chains were found to appear HLA-restricted, with HLA associations seemingly driven largely by CMV exposure. The cohort was sequenced for TCR beta chains only, and without alpha or paired-chain data the features that could be detected were limited. A later analysis associated about 17,000 TCR beta sequences with specific HLA alleles at a false discovery rate of 0.05. In an earlier analysis of some 640 of the donors, most TCR beta V segments were observed in productive rearrangements about 87% or about 30% of the time, broadly matching IMGT annotations. Most TCR sequences were seen in very few donors, while some public TCRs were found in many individuals.

The cohort was made up of approximately 670 healthy bone marrow donors. At the time of sampling, all cohort members were nominally healthy, though unrecorded immune exposures were likely present. The donor was CMV seronegative and belonged to the group of 352 seronegative cohort members. Each donor provided a peripheral blood sample, and peripheral blood mononuclear cells were used for TCR beta sequencing. The Qiagen DNeasy Blood Extraction Kit was used to extract genomic DNA from the blood cell samples. The sequenced material came from PBMCs. This sequence was found in a girl aged 2 to 9 in good health and CMV-seronegative. The chain couples TRBV2 to TRBJ1-1, with TRBD1 identical over 8 junction bases. CDR3 loop: CASSRQGLNTEAFF. The base sequence is TGTGCCAGCAGCAGACAGGGGTTGAACACTGAAGCTTTCTTT.